These 7 T cell receptor beta chains were all obtained from the same sample, sequenced in a study of blood T cell repertoires in COVID-19 (dated by TCRdb to 2020 to 2021). The library came from the immunoSEQ multiplex PCR assay. TCRdb carries this immuneACCESS record with in-frame sequences only. Its versions omit some clonotypes, under half of them owing to an unresolved V gene in the studies checked, with the rest unexplained. This sample is represented by 75,000 to 95,000 clones; more than 65% of them were singletons. 25% of the sample is taken by the ten largest. The specimen sequenced was peripheral blood. The origin of the receptors is a man aged 55 to 69 with acute or convalescent COVID-19.

This clone was observed a single time. The chain links TRBV19 to TRBJ2-2, with a possible D match to TRBD2 (6 bases). CDR1 LNHDA and CDR2 SQIVND come from the germline V gene (reference sequence). This CDR3 comprises 16 residues. Trimming cost V 7 bases and J 2 bases, with 17 bases left between them. CDR3 nucleotide sequence: TGTGCCAGTAAAAAGAACGGGGGATTAAACACCGGGGAGCTGTTTTTT. Amino acids: CASKKNGGLNTGELFF.

This chain joins TRBV27 and TRBJ2-1, with TRBD1 as a possible D gene (6 bases). Germline V lookup: CDR1 MNHEY, CDR2 SMNVEV (reference sequence). Trimming pared 5 bases from V and 1 base from J, leaving 12 bases between. This CDR3 contains 15 residues. The CDR3 spells CASSPDRQSYNEQFF. The CDR3 DNA sequence: TGTGCCAGCAGTCCCGACAGGCAATCCTACAATGAGCAGTTCTTC.

Of note for this clone: A read error may produce the germline difference seen at one junction end. The chain employs TRBV3-1 (or the pseudogene TRBV3-2) and TRBJ2-1; D remains unclear. CDR3 length: 16 residues. Germline-derived CDR1 and CDR2 are LGHDT and YNNKEL (reference sequence). The CDR3 nucleotides read TGTGCCAGCAGCAAAGACTTAAGCAGGTCCTACAATGAGCAGTTCTTC. Translated, it gives CASSKDLSRSYNEQFF.

This chain links TRBV28 with TRBJ1-2, with 7 bases that match TRBD1. The CDR3 totals 16 residues. Per germline, CDR1 MDHEN and CDR2 SYDVKM. Trimming removed 5 bases from V and 4 bases from J; junction bases left unmatched: 13. CDR3 DNA sequence: TGTGCCAGCAGTCCTCCACCCCACAGGGGCATCTATGGCTACACCTTC. Its translation: CASSPPPHRGIYGYTF.

This chain links TRBV9 with TRBJ2-7; 7 nucleotides match TRBD1. CDR3 length: 16 amino acids. The junction had 12 bases not matched to a gene; V was cut back by 0 bases and J by 6 bases. Germline CDR1 reads SGDLS; CDR2 reads YYNGEE. In DNA, the CDR3 is TGTGCCAGCAGCGTAGCTTACGCAGGGGGTATATCCGAGCAGTACTTC. Protein sequence: CASSVAYAGGISEQYF.

The rearrangement joins TRBV30 to TRBJ2-4, with 13 bases identical to TRBD2. This CDR3 contains 14 residues. Trimming removed 3 bases from V and 9 bases from J; junction bases left unmatched: 5. Germline V lookup: CDR1 GTSNPN, CDR2 SVGIG (reference sequence). CDR3 protein: CAWRTSGGLSIQYF. CDR3 in DNA: TGTGCCTGGAGGACTAGCGGGGGGTTGAGCATTCAGTACTTC.

The chain is built from TRBV21-1 and TRBJ1-1. TRBV21-1 is marked as a pseudogene. The CDR3 has 15 amino acids. The CDR3 spells CASSKGEISRTEAFF. Written as DNA, the CDR3 is TGTGCCAGCAGCAAAGGCGAAATATCACGGACTGAAGCTTTCTTT.